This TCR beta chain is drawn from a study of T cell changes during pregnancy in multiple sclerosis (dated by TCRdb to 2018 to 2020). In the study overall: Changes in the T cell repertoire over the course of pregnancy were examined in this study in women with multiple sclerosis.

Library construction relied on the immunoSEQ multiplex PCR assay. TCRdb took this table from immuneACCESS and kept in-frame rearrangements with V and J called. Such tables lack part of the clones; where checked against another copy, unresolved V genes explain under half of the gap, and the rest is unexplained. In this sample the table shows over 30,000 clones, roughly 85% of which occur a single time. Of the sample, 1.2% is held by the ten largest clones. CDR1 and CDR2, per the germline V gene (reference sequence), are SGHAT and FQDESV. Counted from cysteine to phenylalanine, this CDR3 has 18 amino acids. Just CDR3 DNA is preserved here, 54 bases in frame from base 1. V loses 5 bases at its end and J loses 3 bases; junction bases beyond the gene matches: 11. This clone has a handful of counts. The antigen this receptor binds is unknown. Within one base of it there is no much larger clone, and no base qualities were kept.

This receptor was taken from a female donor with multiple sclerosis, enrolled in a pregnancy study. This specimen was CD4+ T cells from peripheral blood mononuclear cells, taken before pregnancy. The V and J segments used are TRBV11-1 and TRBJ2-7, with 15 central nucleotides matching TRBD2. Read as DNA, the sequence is TGTGCCAGCAGCCCGGGACTAGCGGGAGGCCGGAGGGGCTACGAGCAGTACTTC. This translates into CASSPGLAGGRRGYEQYF.